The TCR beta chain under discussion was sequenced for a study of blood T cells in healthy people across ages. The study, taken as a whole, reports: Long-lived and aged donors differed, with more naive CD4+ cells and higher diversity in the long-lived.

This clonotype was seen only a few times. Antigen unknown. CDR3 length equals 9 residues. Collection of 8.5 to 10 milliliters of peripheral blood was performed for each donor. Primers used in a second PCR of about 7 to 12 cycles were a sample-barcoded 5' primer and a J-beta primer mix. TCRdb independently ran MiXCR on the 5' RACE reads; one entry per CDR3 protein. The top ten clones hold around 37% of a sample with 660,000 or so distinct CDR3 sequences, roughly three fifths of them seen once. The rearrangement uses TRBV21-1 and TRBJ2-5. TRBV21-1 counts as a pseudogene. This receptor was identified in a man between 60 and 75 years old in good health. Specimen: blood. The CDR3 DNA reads TGTGCCAGCAGGGGGACCCAGTACTTC. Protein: CASRGTQYF.